These T cell receptor beta chains were read from a single sample in a study of shared clonotypes between healthy human individuals. TCRdb's copy holds only in-frame clones and misses some; the assay was immunoSEQ multiplex PCR. In the table there are fewer than 3 million clones, about 90% of which are singletons. What was sequenced was naive CD4+ T cells from PBMCs. The source is a man between 18 and 35 years old in good health. Some clones in this sample may be carry-over from other donors' samples. Each CDR3 is given with its conserved first and last residue. The D gene is left open where the match is weak.

J gene,V gene,D gene,CDR3 DNA,CDR3 protein
TRBJ2-1,TRBV20-1,.,TGCAGTGCGTCCCGGGGTAATGAGCAGTTCTTC,CSASRGNEQFF
TRBJ2-5,TRBV19,.,TGTGCCAGTGCCCCCAGGTCGTTAGAGCAAGAGACCCAGTACTTC,CASAPRSLEQETQYF
TRBJ2-1,TRBV6-5,.,TGTGCCAGCAGTTACTCCTACCCCTATAGTTATGAGCAGTTCTTC,CASSYSYPYSYEQFF
TRBJ1-2,TRBV5-1,.,TGCGCCAGCAGCTTGGCGGGGCTTGGATCCCCCTATGGCTACACCTTC,CASSLAGLGSPYGYTF
TRBJ2-1,TRBV9,.,TGTGCCAGCAGCGTAGTAGAATTTGGGATTGAGCAGTTCTTC,CASSVVEFGIEQFF
TRBJ1-4,TRBV28,.,TGTGCCAGCAGTTTTGTGGGAGCAACTAATGAAAAACTGTTTTTT,CASSFVGATNEKLFF
TRBJ2-7,TRBV5-4,TRBD2,TGTGCCAGCAGCCCCAGTAGCGGGAGGGAGCAGTACTTC,CASSPSSGREQYF
TRBJ2-7,TRBV27,TRBD1,TGTGCCAGCAGCCCAGGGGGCCCATACAGGGGATCCGAGCAGTACTTC,CASSPGGPYRGSEQYF
TRBJ2-7,TRBV18,.,TGTGCCAGCTCACCGGGCAGGGCCTACGAGCAGTACTTC,CASSPGRAYEQYF
TRBJ2-1,TRBV4-3,.,TGCGCCAGCAGCCAAGCTACCAGCTCCTACAATGAGCAGTTCTTC,CASSQATSSYNEQFF
TRBJ1-3,TRBV6-1,.,TGTGCCAGCAGACCGAGCTCTGGAAACACCATATATTTT,CASRPSSGNTIYF
TRBJ1-1,TRBV18,TRBD1,TGTGCCAGCTCATCGGAGGGGGCCACTGAAGCTTTCTTT,CASSSEGATEAFF
TRBJ1-6,TRBV4-1,.,TGCGCCAGCAGGGGTCCGGAATCACCCCTCCACTTT,CASRGPESPLHF
TRBJ1-1,TRBV6-1,.,TGTGCCAGCAGTACTAATAAGGACACTGAAGCTTTCTTT,CASSTNKDTEAFF
TRBJ2-6,TRBV29-1,.,TGCAGCGTTGCCTGGAGGGGGGATAGCTCTGGGGCCAACGTCCTGACTTTC,CSVAWRGDSSGANVLTF
TRBJ1-3,TRBV15,.,TGTGCCACCAGCAGAGAGGTCGGGGCCTCTGGAAACACCATATATTTT,CATSREVGASGNTIYF
TRBJ2-7,TRBV6-1,.,TGTGCCACCAGGGGGGACAGCTACGAGCAGTACTTC,CATRGDSYEQYF
TRBJ1-1,TRBV4-1,.,TGCGCCAGCAGCCAAGTGGGTCCCACTGAAGCTTTCTTT,CASSQVGPTEAFF
TRBJ2-3,TRBV25-1,TRBD1,TGTGCCAGCAGTAGGGGGCCTGGGGACACAGATACGCAGTATTTT,CASSRGPGDTDTQYF
TRBJ1-2,TRBV30,TRBD1,TGTGCCGGACTACCTCCGGACAGGGGGCTTTATGGCTACACCTTC,CAGLPPDRGLYGYTF
TRBJ2-1,TRBV6-5,TRBD2,TGTGCCAGCAGTTACAGGGGACTAGCGGGAGCCGATGAGCAGTTCTTC,CASSYRGLAGADEQFF
TRBJ1-2,TRBV5-4,.,TGTGCCAGCAGCTTGTTCGGGGGGACCGCGGGTATTGGCTACACCTTC,CASSLFGGTAGIGYTF
TRBJ1-4,TRBV10-3,.,TGTGCCATCAGCGGGGATTTAGCGAAAGAAAAACTGTTTTTT,CAISGDLAKEKLFF
TRBJ2-7,TRBV4-2,TRBD2,TGTGCCAGCAGCCAAGTACTAGCGGGAGCGTACGAGCAGTACTTC,CASSQVLAGAYEQYF
TRBJ1-3,TRBV5-5,TRBD1,TGTGCCAGCAGCATCCGGACAGGGGGGAGCTCTGGAAACACCATATATTTT,CASSIRTGGSSGNTIYF
TRBJ2-3,TRBV6-6,.,TGTGCCAGCAGTTACTCGTGGCGGGACCTAGAGGATACGCAGTATTTT,CASSYSWRDLEDTQYF
TRBJ2-5,TRBV7-8,TRBD2,TGTGCCAGCAGCCCCGGGGGGGATCAAGAGACCCAGTACTTC,CASSPGGDQETQYF
TRBJ2-3,TRBV18,.,TGTGCCAGCTCACCTGGGACCACAGATACGCAGTATTTT,CASSPGTTDTQYF
TRBJ2-5,TRBV5-4,.,TGTGCCAGCAGCTTGTCGTATGGACTCAACCAAGAGACCCAGTACTTC,CASSLSYGLNQETQYF
TRBJ2-7,TRBV28,TRBD2,TGTGCCAGCAGCTCCTTGGCGGGACTAGCGGCGAACTCCTACGAGCAGTACTTC,CASSSLAGLAANSYEQYF
TRBJ1-5,TRBV7-9,.,TGTGCCAGCAGCTTAGGGGCGGGGCCCCAGCATTTT,CASSLGAGPQHF